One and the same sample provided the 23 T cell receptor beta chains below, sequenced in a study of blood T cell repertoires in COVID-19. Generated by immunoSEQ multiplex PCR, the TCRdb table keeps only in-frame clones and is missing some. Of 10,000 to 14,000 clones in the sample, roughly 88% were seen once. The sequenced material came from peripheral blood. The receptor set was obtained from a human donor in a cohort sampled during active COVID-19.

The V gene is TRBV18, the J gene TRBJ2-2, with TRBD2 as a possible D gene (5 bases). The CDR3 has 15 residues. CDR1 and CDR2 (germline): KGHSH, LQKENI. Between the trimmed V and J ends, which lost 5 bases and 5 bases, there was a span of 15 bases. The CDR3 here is CASSIFLGETGELFF. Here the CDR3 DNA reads TGTGCCAGCTCAATCTTTCTGGGAGAAACCGGGGAGCTGTTTTTT.

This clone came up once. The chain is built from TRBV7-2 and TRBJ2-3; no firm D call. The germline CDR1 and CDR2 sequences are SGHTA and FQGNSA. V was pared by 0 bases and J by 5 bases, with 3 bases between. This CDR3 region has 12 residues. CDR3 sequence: CASSLAIDTQYF. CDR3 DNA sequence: TGTGCCAGCAGCTTAGCTATAGATACGCAGTATTTT.

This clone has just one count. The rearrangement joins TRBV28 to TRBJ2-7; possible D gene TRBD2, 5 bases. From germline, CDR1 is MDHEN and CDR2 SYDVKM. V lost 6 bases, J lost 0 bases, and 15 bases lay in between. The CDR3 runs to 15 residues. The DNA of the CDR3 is TGTGCCAGCAGCAGGTCGGGAACCCTCTCCTACGAGCAGTACTTC. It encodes CASSRSGTLSYEQYF.

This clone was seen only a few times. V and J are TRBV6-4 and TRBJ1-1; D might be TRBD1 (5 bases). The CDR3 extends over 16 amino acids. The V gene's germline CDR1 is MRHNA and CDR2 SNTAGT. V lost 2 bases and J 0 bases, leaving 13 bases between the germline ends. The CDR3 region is CASSDAGRELNTEAFF. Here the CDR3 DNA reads TGTGCCAGCAGTGACGCAGGGAGGGAGTTGAACACTGAAGCTTTCTTT.

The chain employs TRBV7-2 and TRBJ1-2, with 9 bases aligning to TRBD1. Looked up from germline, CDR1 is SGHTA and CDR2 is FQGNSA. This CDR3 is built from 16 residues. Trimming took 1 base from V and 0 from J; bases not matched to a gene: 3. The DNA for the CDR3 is TGTGCCAGCAGCTTAGTCAGGACAGGGGCTAACTATGGCTACACCTTC. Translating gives CASSLVRTGANYGYTF.

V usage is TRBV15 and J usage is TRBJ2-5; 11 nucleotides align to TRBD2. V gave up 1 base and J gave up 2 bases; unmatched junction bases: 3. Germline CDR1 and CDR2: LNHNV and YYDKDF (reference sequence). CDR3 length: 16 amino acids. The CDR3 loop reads CATSRGLAGPQETQYF. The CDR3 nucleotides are TGTGCCACCAGCAGAGGACTAGCGGGACCTCAAGAGACCCAGTACTTC.

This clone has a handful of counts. DNA of the CDR3: TGTGCCAGTAGTATAGCCCCAGGGAAAGGCTATGGCTACACCTTC. Protein: CASSIAPGKGYGYTF. This chain connects TRBV19 to TRBJ1-2; TRBD1 might be the D (5 bases). The CDR3 spans 15 residues. Germline CDR1 LNHDA, CDR2 SQIVND (reference sequence). Trimming took 1 base from V and 4 from J, leaving 13 bases between them.

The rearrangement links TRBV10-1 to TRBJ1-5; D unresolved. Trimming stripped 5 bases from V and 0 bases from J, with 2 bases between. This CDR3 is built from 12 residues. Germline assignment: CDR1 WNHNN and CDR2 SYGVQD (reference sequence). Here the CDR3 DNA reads TGCGCCAGCAGTCGTAGCAATCAGCCCCAGCATTTT. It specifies CASSRSNQPQHF.

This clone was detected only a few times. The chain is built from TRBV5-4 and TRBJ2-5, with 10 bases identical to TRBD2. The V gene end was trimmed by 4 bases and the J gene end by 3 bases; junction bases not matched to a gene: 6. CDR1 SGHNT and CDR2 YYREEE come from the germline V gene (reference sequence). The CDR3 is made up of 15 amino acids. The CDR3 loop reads CASSLRLAGEETQYF. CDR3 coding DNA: TGTGCCAGCAGCCTTCGTCTAGCGGGGGAAGAGACCCAGTACTTC.

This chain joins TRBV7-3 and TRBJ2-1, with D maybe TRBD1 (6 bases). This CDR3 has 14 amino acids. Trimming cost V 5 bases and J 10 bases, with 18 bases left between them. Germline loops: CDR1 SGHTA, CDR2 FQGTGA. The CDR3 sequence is CASSPWGPQGEQFF. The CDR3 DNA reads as TGTGCCAGCAGCCCTTGGGGGCCGCAAGGGGAGCAGTTCTTC. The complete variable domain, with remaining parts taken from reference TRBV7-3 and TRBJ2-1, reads GAGVSQTPSNKVTEKGKYVELRCDPISGHTALYWYRQSLGQGPEFLIYFQGTGAADDSGLPNDRFFAVRPEGSVSTLKIQRTERGDSAVYLCASSPWGPQGEQFFGPGTRLTVL.

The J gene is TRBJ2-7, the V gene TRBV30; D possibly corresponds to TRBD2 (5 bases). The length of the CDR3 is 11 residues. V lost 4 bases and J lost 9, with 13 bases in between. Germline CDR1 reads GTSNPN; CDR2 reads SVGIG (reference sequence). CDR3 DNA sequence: TGTGCCTGGACGGCCGGAGGTCGGCAGTACTTC. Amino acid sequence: CAWTAGGRQYF.

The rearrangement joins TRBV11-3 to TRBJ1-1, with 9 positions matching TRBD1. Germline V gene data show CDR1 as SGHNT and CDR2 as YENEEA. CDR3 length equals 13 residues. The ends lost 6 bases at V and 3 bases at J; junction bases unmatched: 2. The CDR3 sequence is CASSRDRDTEAFF. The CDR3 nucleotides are TGTGCCAGCAGTCGGGACAGGGACACTGAAGCTTTCTTT.

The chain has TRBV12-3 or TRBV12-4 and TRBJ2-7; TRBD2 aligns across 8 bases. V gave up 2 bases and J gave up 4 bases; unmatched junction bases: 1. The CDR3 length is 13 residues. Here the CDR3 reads CASSLKREYEQYF. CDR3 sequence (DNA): TGTGCCAGCAGTTTAAAGCGGGAGTACGAGCAGTACTTC.

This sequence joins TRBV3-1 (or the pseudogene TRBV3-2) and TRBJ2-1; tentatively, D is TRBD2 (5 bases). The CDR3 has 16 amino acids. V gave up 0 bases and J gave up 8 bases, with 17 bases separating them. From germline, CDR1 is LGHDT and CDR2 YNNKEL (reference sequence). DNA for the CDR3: TGTGCCAGCAGCCAAGAGAGCGCTAGCCTGAGGCATGAGCAGTTCTTC. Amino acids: CASSQESASLRHEQFF.

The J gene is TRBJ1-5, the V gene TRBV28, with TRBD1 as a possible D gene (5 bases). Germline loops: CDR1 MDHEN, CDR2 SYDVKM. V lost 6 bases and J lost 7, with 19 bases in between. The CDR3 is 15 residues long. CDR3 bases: TGTGCCAGCAGCCGGGGGGGAGAGGGGATGCAGCCCCAGCATTTT. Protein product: CASSRGGEGMQPQHF.

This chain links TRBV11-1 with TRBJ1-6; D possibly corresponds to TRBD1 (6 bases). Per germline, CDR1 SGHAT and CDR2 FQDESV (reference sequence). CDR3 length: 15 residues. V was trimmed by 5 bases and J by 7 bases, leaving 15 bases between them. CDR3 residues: CASSQTGRGNSPLHF. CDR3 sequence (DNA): TGTGCCAGCAGCCAGACCGGGAGGGGGAATTCACCCCTCCACTTT.

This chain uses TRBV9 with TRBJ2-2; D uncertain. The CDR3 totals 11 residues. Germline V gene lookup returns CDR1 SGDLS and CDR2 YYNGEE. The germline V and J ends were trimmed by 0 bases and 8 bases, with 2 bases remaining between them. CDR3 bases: TGTGCCAGCAGCGTAGCAGGGGAGCTGTTTTTT. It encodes CASSVAGELFF.

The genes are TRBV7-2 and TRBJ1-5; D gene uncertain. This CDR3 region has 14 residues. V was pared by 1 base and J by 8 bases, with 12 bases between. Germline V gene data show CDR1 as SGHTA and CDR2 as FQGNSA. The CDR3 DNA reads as TGTGCCAGCAGCTTAGATAGCGTTAGTAAGCCCCAGCATTTT. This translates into CASSLDSVSKPQHF.

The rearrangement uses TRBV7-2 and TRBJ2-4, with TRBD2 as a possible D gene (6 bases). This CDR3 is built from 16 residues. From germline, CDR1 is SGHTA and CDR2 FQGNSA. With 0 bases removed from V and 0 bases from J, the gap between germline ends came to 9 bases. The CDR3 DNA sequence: TGTGCCAGCAGCTTAGCTGGGGGAGGAGCCAAAAACATTCAGTACTTC. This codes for CASSLAGGGAKNIQYF.

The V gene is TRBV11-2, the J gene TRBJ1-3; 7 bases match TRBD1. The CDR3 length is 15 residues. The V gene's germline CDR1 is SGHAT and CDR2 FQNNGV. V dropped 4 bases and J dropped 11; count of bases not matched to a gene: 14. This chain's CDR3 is CASSSVDRVEGAIYF. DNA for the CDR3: TGTGCCAGCAGCTCGGTTGACAGGGTCGAAGGCGCCATATATTTT.

CDR3 sequence: CASSNRGSSYNEQFF. In DNA form, the CDR3 reads TGTGCCAGCAGCAACCGCGGGAGCTCCTACAATGAGCAGTTCTTC. V is TRBV11-2 and J is TRBJ2-1, with TRBD2 matching over 7 bases. CDR1 is SGHAT and CDR2 is FQNNGV in the germline V gene. Trimming removed 5 bases from V and 0 bases from J; junction bases left unmatched: 4. The CDR3 has 15 amino acids. The variable domain in full, completed from reference TRBV11-2 and TRBJ2-1, reads EAGVAQSPRYKIIEKRQSVAFWCNPISGHATLYWYQQILGQGPKLLIQFQNNGVVDDSQLPKDRFSAERLKGVDSTLKIQPAKLEDSAVYLCASSNRGSSYNEQFFGPGTRLTVL.

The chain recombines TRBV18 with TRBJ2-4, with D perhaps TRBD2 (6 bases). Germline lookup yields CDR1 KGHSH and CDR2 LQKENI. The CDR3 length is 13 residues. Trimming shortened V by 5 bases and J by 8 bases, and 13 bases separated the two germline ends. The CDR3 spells CASSSDGGDIQYF. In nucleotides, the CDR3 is TGTGCCAGCTCATCGGACGGGGGAGACATTCAGTACTTC. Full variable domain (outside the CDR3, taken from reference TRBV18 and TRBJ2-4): NAGVMQNPRHLVRRRGQEARLRCSPMKGHSHVYWYRQLPEEGLKFMVYLQKENIIDESGMPKERFSAEFPKEGPSILRIQQVVRGDSAAYFCASSSDGGDIQYFGAGTRLSVL.

The chain's CDR3 is CASSFGTSGGGQETQYF. In DNA, the CDR3 is TGTGCCAGCAGCTTCGGGACTAGCGGGGGGGGACAAGAGACCCAGTACTTC. The rearrangement links TRBV3-1 (or the pseudogene TRBV3-2) to TRBJ2-5; TRBD2 aligns across 16 bases. Germline values: CDR1 LGHDT, CDR2 YNNKEL (reference sequence). The CDR3 has 17 amino acids. J lost 2 bases, V lost 5 bases, and 5 bases had no gene match.